This T cell receptor beta chain comes out of a study of early T cells in non-severe SARS-CoV-2 infection. TCRdb reprocessed the 5' RACE reads with MiXCR, giving one entry per CDR3 protein. The sample contains some 81,000 distinct CDR3 sequences, approximately 9.1% of which appear only once. Trimming took off 5 bases at V and 2 bases at J, with 12 bases between the two ends. Germline V gene data show CDR1 as MDHEN and CDR2 as SYDVKM. The CDR3 covers 14 residues. This clonotype has a count of ten or more. The chain uses TRBV28 and TRBJ2-5; no reliable D call. This receptor was obtained from an adult who was a healthcare worker with PCR-confirmed SARS-CoV-2 infection or an uninfected control (not recorded which). The specimen sequenced was whole blood. The CDR3 DNA sequence: TGTGCCAGCAGTGACACATGGCGACAAGAGACCCAGTACTTC. Its protein is CASSDTWRQETQYF.